Each of the 2 T cell receptor beta chains below was sequenced from the same sample in a study of control samples from healthy donors and cancer patients. Data came from immunoSEQ multiplex PCR; TCRdb stores just in-frame clones and leaves some out. Seen here are approximately 150,000 clones, about 91% observed once, and the top ten hold roughly 3.2%. Material for sequencing was blood. The receptors were sampled from a man aged 25 to 45 in good health.

The table lists this clone with a count of one. The chain joins TRBV5-6 to TRBJ2-7, with TRBD1 as a possible D gene (6 bases). V was trimmed by 4 bases and J by 4 bases, leaving 15 bases between them. CDR3 length: 14 amino acids. The germline CDR1 and CDR2 sequences are SGHDT and YYEEEE. The CDR3 DNA is TGTGCCAGCAGCCACCGGGACACAATGTACGAGCAGTACTTC. This codes for CASSHRDTMYEQYF.

The rearrangement uses TRBV5-5 and TRBJ2-7; TRBD2 matches 14 bases. CDR1 is SGHKS, CDR2 YYEKEE, per germline (reference sequence). V lost 4 bases, J lost 3 bases, and 3 bases stayed unmatched. CDR3 length: 15 amino acids. DNA of the CDR3: TGTGCCAGCAGCCTGGGACTAGCGGGGGACTACGAGCAGTACTTC. It is translated as CASSLGLAGDYEQYF.